These 20 T cell receptor beta chains were all obtained from the same sample, sequenced in a study of T cell changes during pregnancy in multiple sclerosis. Sequencing used immunoSEQ multiplex PCR; TCRdb keeps in-frame clones, though not all of them. In the table there are more than 55,000 clones, approximately 90% of which are singletons. The source was peripheral blood, collected in the third trimester of pregnancy. These receptor sequences come from a female donor with multiple sclerosis, enrolled in a pregnancy study.

The chain recombines TRBV18 with TRBJ2-7; 8 positions agree with TRBD1. CDR3 length: 16 amino acids. The V gene end was trimmed by 3 bases and the J gene end by 3 bases; junction bases not matched to a gene: 10. Germline V gives CDR1 KGHSH, CDR2 LQKENI. The CDR3 DNA follows: TGTGCCAGCTCACCCACCCGCAGACAGGGGAGCTACGAGCAGTACTTC. Encoded protein: CASSPTRRQGSYEQYF.

J is TRBJ1-1 and V is TRBV5-1; 7 bases align to TRBD1. Looked up from germline, CDR1 is SGHRS and CDR2 is YFSETQ. There are 15 residues in the CDR3. After removal of 5 bases from V and 3 bases from J, the junction contained 10 bases not matched to a gene. The CDR3 sequence: CASSSYRGLDTEAFF. CDR3 bases: TGCGCCAGCAGTTCTTATAGGGGGCTTGACACTGAAGCTTTCTTT. The whole variable domain, remainder taken from reference TRBV5-1 and TRBJ1-1, is KAGVTQTPRYLIKTRGQQVTLSCSPISGHRSVSWYQQTPGQGLQFLFEYFSETQRNKGNFPGRFSGRQFSNSRSEMNVSTLELGDSALYLCASSSYRGLDTEAFFGQGTRLTVV.

The V call is TRBV18, the J call TRBJ1-5, with 7 bases matching TRBD1. CDR1 KGHSH and CDR2 LQKENI come from the germline V gene. With 9 bases clipped from V and 2 bases from J, the junction kept 7 bases outside the gene matches. The CDR3 is made up of 14 amino acids. Here the CDR3 reads CASQTGDGNQPQHF. CDR3 nucleotides: TGTGCCAGTCAAACAGGGGACGGCAATCAGCCCCAGCATTTT. Full variable domain (outside the CDR3, taken from reference TRBV18 and TRBJ1-5): NAGVMQNPRHLVRRRGQEARLRCSPMKGHSHVYWYRQLPEEGLKFMVYLQKENIIDESGMPKERFSAEFPKEGPSILRIQQVVRGDSAAYFCASQTGDGNQPQHFGDGTRLSIL.

The chain recombines TRBV28 with TRBJ1-1; D is unresolved. This CDR3 comprises 12 residues. Germline V gene sequence: CDR1 MDHEN, CDR2 SYDVKM. Trimming left V 5 bases short and J 3 bases short, with 7 bases between. CDR3 sequence: CASSIDYTEAFF. The CDR3 DNA is TGTGCCAGCAGTATCGACTACACTGAAGCTTTCTTT. Combining the CDR3 with reference TRBV28 and TRBJ1-1 gives the whole variable domain DVKVTQSSRYLVKRTGEKVFLECVQDMDHENMFWYRQDPGLGLRLIYFSYDVKMKEKGDIPEGYSVSREKKERFSLILESASTNQTSMYLCASSIDYTEAFFGQGTRLTVV.

On this clone itself: One end of the junction fails to match germline, which may point to a read error. V gene TRBV27 combines with J gene TRBJ1-2; D might be TRBD1 (6 bases). Germline CDR1 MNHEY, CDR2 SMNVEV (reference sequence). The CDR3 extends over 16 amino acids. CDR3 DNA sequence: TGTGCCGGCAGTTTATCAGGGGAGGGGACCAACTATGGCTACACCTTC. Translated, it gives CAGSLSGEGTNYGYTF.

The chain carries TRBV19 and TRBJ2-5; maybe TRBD2 (7 bases). The DNA end is more similar to TRBJ2-7, so the J call may be wrong. CDR1 is LNHDA, CDR2 SQIVND, per germline (reference sequence). The CDR3 sequence is 16 residues long. Here the CDR3 DNA reads TGTGCCAGTAGTGCTCCCGGGGGGCGGGCAACCTACGAGCAGTACTTC. It is translated as CASSAPGGRATYEQYF.

The V and J genes are TRBV6-1 and TRBJ2-7, with TRBD2 matching over 9 bases. Looked up from germline, CDR1 is MNHNS and CDR2 is SASEGT. V lost 2 bases to trimming and J lost 3 bases; unmatched junction nucleotides: 8. The CDR3 is 16 amino acids. CDR3 residues: CASSEKGGSGSYEQYF. The CDR3 nucleotides are TGTGCCAGCAGTGAAAAGGGGGGTAGCGGGAGCTACGAGCAGTACTTC.

The chain links TRBV7-2 to TRBJ2-7, with a possible D match to TRBD1 (5 bases). This CDR3 has 15 amino acids. The germline V gene has CDR1 SGHTA and CDR2 FQGNSA. V was pared by 1 base and J by 3 bases, with 13 bases between. The CDR3 sequence: CASSLGQTVVYEQYF. The CDR3 DNA is TGTGCCAGCAGCTTAGGGCAGACAGTGGTCTACGAGCAGTACTTC.

The rearrangement links TRBV11-3 to TRBJ1-1; 10 bases line up with TRBD1. V lost 3 bases, J lost 3 bases, and 7 bases stayed unmatched. CDR1 and CDR2 (germline): SGHNT, YENEEA. The CDR3 totals 16 residues. This CDR3 is CASSFSSGTGDTEAFF. DNA for the CDR3: TGTGCCAGCAGCTTTAGTTCCGGGACAGGGGACACTGAAGCTTTCTTT.

The genes are TRBV6-5 and TRBJ1-2; TRBD1 matches 7 bases. Germline CDR1 is MNHEY and CDR2 is SVGAGI. This CDR3 spans 13 amino acids. Trimming cost V 10 bases and J 4 bases; bases outside gene matches: 9. In nucleotides, the CDR3 is TGTGCCACCTCCTGGGACAGCTTCTATGGCTACACCTTC. It codes for CATSWDSFYGYTF.

The chain joins TRBV5-1 to TRBJ1-5; possible D gene TRBD1, 6 bases. Germline V gene sequence: CDR1 SGHRS, CDR2 YFSETQ. Trimming left V 0 bases short and J 10 bases short, with 20 bases between. This CDR3 is 16 amino acids long. CDR3 coding DNA: TGCGCCAGCAGCTTGGAGGGGGGGGCAGTCGATCGCCCCCAGCATTTT. Amino acid sequence: CASSLEGGAVDRPQHF.

This chain joins TRBV19 and TRBJ2-1; 7 positions agree with TRBD1. The CDR3 length is 15 residues. Germline trimming cut 0 bases from V and 5 bases from J; bases unmatched to any gene: 4. CDR1 is LNHDA and CDR2 is SQIVND in the germline V gene (reference sequence). For the CDR3, the DNA is TGTGCCAGTAGTATAGAAGGACAGGTAAACAATGAGCAGTTCTTC. This translates into CASSIEGQVNNEQFF.

This chain joins TRBV30 and TRBJ2-2; TRBD1 aligns across 7 bases. Per germline, CDR1 GTSNPN and CDR2 SVGIG (reference sequence). The trim removed 3 bases at V and 6 bases at J, leaving 4 bases unmatched. The CDR3 length is 13 residues. The CDR3 DNA follows: TGTGCCTGGAGGTACACAGGGGCCGGGGAGCTGTTTTTT. Translated: CAWRYTGAGELFF.

This chain uses TRBV11-3 with TRBJ2-1; 9 bases map to TRBD2. J gave up 4 bases and V 4 bases, and 2 bases lay outside the gene matches. The CDR3 loop spans 14 amino acids. Germline CDR1 reads SGHNT; CDR2 reads YENEEA. The CDR3 coding sequence is TGTGCCAGCAGCTCTAGCGGGAAGTACAATGAGCAGTTCTTC. Translated: CASSSSGKYNEQFF.

The V gene is TRBV4-3, the J gene TRBJ2-4; TRBD2 aligns across 9 bases. With 1 base clipped from V and 6 bases from J, the junction kept 4 bases outside the gene matches. This CDR3 is 15 amino acids long. CDR1 LGHNA and CDR2 YSLEER come from the germline V gene. CDR3 amino acids: CASSQGSGSLNIQYF. As DNA, the CDR3 is TGCGCCAGCAGCCAAGGTAGCGGGAGCTTAAACATTCAGTACTTC.

The chain employs TRBV5-6 and TRBJ2-3, with 9 bases identical to TRBD2. Germline loops: CDR1 SGHDT, CDR2 YYEEEE. The CDR3 covers 18 residues. The V segment lost 6 bases and the J segment 3 bases; nucleotides outside the gene matches: 17. CDR3 DNA sequence: TGTGCCAGCACCAGGTTGGGACTAGCAGCAAGAGGTACAGATACGCAGTATTTT. This sequence encodes CASTRLGLAARGTDTQYF. The entire variable domain, with the rest obtained from reference TRBV5-6 and TRBJ2-3, is as follows: DAGVTQSPTHLIKTRGQQVTLRCSPKSGHDTVSWYQQALGQGPQFIFQYYEEEERQRGNFPDRFSGHQFPNYSSELNVNALLLGDSALYLCASTRLGLAARGTDTQYFGPGTRLTVL.

J is TRBJ1-3 and V is TRBV16; maybe TRBD1 (6 bases). The CDR3 loop spans 12 amino acids. Looked up from germline, CDR1 is KGHSY and CDR2 is FQNENV. Trimming cost V 5 bases and J 7 bases, with 9 bases left between them. CDR3 DNA: TGTGCCAGCAGCGACAGGCGGAACACCATATATTTT. It encodes CASSDRRNTIYF.

The chain carries TRBV7-6 and TRBJ2-7, with 9 bases aligning to TRBD2. V was pared by 4 bases and J by 0 bases, with 4 bases of the junction left unmatched. The CDR3 covers 15 residues. The germline gives CDR1 SGHVS, CDR2 FNYEAQ. In nucleotides, the CDR3 is TGTGCCAGCAGCTCAACTAGCGGGCCCTCCTACGAGCAGTACTTC. Amino acids: CASSSTSGPSYEQYF.

This clone was seen only a few times. In DNA form, the CDR3 reads TGTGCCAGCAGCACTAGGACAGGGGCCCACGAGCAGTACTTC. Translation: CASSTRTGAHEQYF. V gene TRBV21-1 combines with J gene TRBJ2-7; the D call of TRBD1 is as the table states it, not checked on the DNA. TRBV21-1 is classified as a pseudogene. The CDR3 covers 14 residues.

The chain recombines TRBV6-5 with TRBJ2-5; the D gene is possibly TRBD1 (5 bases). Germline assignment: CDR1 MNHEY and CDR2 SVGAGI. V lost 3 bases and J 4 bases, leaving 9 bases between the germline ends. The CDR3 consists of 13 residues. The CDR3 region is CASSYFTGETQYF. The CDR3 nucleotides read TGTGCCAGCAGTTATTTCACAGGAGAGACCCAGTACTTC.